The rows below give T cell receptor beta chains drawn from one sample of a study of T-cell reconstitution after alpha-beta-depleted transplantation in children. TCRdb used MiXCR to reprocess the PCR reads, holding one entry per CDR3 protein. The data contain about 460,000 distinct CDR3 sequences, roughly 10% of them seen just once; the ten biggest clones take up 2% to 2.5%. The specimen comprised PBMCs, sampled before TCRalphabeta/CD19-depleted stem cell transplant. The receptors here all came from a child aged 2-15 years with inherited bone marrow failure, due to receive a stem cell transplant. Both conserved end residues are trimmed from each CDR3. Each record gives: CDR3 protein, V gene, J gene.

CDR3aa: SARGVGRAETQY; v_gene: TRBV20-1; j_gene: TRBJ2-5
CDR3aa: ASSHTTAYGYT; v_gene: TRBV3-1; j_gene: TRBJ1-2
CDR3aa: ASSWTGIQAF; v_gene: TRBV11-2; j_gene: TRBJ1-1
CDR3aa: ASTPTWGNQPQH; v_gene: TRBV4-1; j_gene: TRBJ1-5
CDR3aa: ASSFYFTTSGTTYEQY; v_gene: TRBV11-2; j_gene: TRBJ2-7
CDR3aa: AISALGQGAIEQY; v_gene: TRBV10-3; j_gene: TRBJ2-7
CDR3aa: ASSFRRDSEQF; v_gene: TRBV28; j_gene: TRBJ2-1
CDR3aa: ATSRVYEQY; v_gene: TRBV15; j_gene: TRBJ2-7
CDR3aa: ASSAEDSLNQPQH; v_gene: TRBV5-1; j_gene: TRBJ1-5
CDR3aa: ASSPPGWNEQF; v_gene: TRBV12-3/TRBV12-4; j_gene: TRBJ2-1
CDR3aa: ASSYGTKNIQY; v_gene: TRBV6-2/TRBV6-3; j_gene: TRBJ2-4
CDR3aa: ASSPTYYNEQF; v_gene: TRBV10-2; j_gene: TRBJ2-1
CDR3aa: SAPLFSGRSGTDTQY; v_gene: TRBV20-1; j_gene: TRBJ2-3
CDR3aa: ATEKWDGYNEQF; v_gene: TRBV6-2/TRBV6-3; j_gene: TRBJ2-1
CDR3aa: ASSLTSGRAADTQY; v_gene: TRBV7-2; j_gene: TRBJ2-3
CDR3aa: ASRGVTEAF; v_gene: TRBV28; j_gene: TRBJ1-1
CDR3aa: ASSQDFDGYTGELF; v_gene: TRBV4-3; j_gene: TRBJ2-2
CDR3aa: ASSRGSSDTQY; v_gene: TRBV28; j_gene: TRBJ2-3
CDR3aa: ASISPGAVREQY; v_gene: TRBV28; j_gene: TRBJ2-7
CDR3aa: ASSQGARINTGELF; v_gene: TRBV7-8; j_gene: TRBJ2-2
CDR3aa: SAPGTSGTYNEQF; v_gene: TRBV20-1; j_gene: TRBJ2-1